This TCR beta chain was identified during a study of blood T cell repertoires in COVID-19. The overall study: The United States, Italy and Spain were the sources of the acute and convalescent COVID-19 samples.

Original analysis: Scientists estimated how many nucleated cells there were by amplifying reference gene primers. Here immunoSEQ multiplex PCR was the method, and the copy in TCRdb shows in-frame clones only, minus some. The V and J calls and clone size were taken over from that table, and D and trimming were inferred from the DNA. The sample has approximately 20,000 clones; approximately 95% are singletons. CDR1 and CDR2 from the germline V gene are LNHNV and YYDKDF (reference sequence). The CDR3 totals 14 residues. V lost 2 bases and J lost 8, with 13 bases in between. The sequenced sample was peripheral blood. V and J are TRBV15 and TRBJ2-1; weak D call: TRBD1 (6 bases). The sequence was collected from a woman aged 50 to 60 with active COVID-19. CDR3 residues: CATSRSAGGDEQFF. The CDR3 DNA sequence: TGTGCCACCAGCAGATCGGCTGGGGGCGATGAGCAGTTCTTC.